This TCR beta chain comes out of a study of CD8 T cells in ankylosing spondylitis. The CDR3 contains 17 residues. CDR1 is MNHEY, CDR2 SVGAGI, per germline. The V segment lost 0 bases and the J segment 5 bases; nucleotides outside the gene matches: 9. MiXCR, run by TCRdb on the 5' RACE reads, gives a single entry per CDR3 protein. The sample records under 300,000 distinct CDR3 sequences, roughly 10% being singletons. Study outcomes and limitations: A CD8+ phenotype characterized the disease-linked clones, which were relatively rare in peripheral blood.

This clonotype was observed many times. Its matching antigen is unknown. Sequenced sample: blood, either unsorted or a sorted T cell fraction (not recorded which). This clonotype was obtained from a male donor with ankylosing spondylitis or in good health (not recorded which). The V gene is TRBV6-5, the J gene TRBJ2-3, with 9 nucleotides matching TRBD2. CDR3: CASSYSSGGGALDTQYF. The CDR3 region has the DNA TGTGCCAGCAGTTACTCGAGTGGCGGGGGGGCCCTAGATACGCAGTATTTT.